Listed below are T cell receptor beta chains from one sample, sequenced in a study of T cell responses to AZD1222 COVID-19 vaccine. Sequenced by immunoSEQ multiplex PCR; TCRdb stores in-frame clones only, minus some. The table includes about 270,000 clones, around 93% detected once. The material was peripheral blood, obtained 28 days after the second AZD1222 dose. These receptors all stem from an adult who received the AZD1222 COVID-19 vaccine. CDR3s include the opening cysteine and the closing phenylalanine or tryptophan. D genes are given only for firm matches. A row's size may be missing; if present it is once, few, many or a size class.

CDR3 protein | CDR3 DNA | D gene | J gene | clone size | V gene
CSVVGGSYGYTF | TGCAGCGTTGTTGGGGGTTCCTATGGCTACACCTTC | . | TRBJ1-2 | . | TRBV29-1
CASSQRDRAEAFF | TGTGCCAGCAGCCAAAGGGACAGAGCCGAAGCTTTCTTT | TRBD1 | TRBJ1-1 | . | TRBV3-1/TRBV3-2
CATHWGGTSNEQFF | TGTGCCACCCATTGGGGGGGAACGAGCAATGAGCAGTTCTTC | TRBD2 | TRBJ2-1 | . | TRBV6-5
CASRTYRDLSYGYTF | TGTGCCAGCAGAACATACAGGGACCTATCCTATGGCTACACCTTC | . | TRBJ1-2 | . | TRBV6-6
CATQGSLNTEAFF | TGTGCCACACAGGGATCCTTGAACACTGAAGCTTTCTTT | . | TRBJ1-1 | . | TRBV28
CASSGVYEQYF | TGTGCCAGCAGTGGGGTCTACGAGCAGTACTTC | . | TRBJ2-7 | once | TRBV2
CASSLRAGGYTF | TGTGCCAGCAGCTTAAGGGCTGGAGGCTACACCTTC | . | TRBJ1-2 | . | TRBV11-2
CASSGGQGTNSPLHF | TGTGCCAGCAGCGGGGGACAGGGGACGAATTCACCCCTCCACTTT | TRBD1 | TRBJ1-6 | . | TRBV6-5
CASSQDRNGSPLHF | TGTGCCAGCAGCCAAGATCGTAACGGTTCACCCCTCCACTTT | . | TRBJ1-6 | . | TRBV14
CASSSTSGGVWYEQFF | TGTGCCAGCAGCTCCACTAGCGGGGGGGTTTGGTATGAGCAGTTCTTC | TRBD2 | TRBJ2-1 | once | TRBV7-2
CASSLGGQGDYGYTF | TGTGCCAGCAGCTTGGGGGGACAGGGGGACTATGGCTACACCTTC | TRBD1 | TRBJ1-2 | . | TRBV5-4
CASSPLAPQAVTYEQYF | TGTGCCAGCTCACCGTTAGCACCCCAGGCCGTCACCTACGAGCAGTACTTC | . | TRBJ2-7 | . | TRBV18
CASTLGGSQPQHF | TGTGCCAGTACCCTGGGGGGTTCCCAGCCCCAGCATTTT | . | TRBJ1-5 | . | TRBV19
CASSLASLSSYNSPLHF | TGTGCCAGCAGTTTAGCGTCCTTGAGCTCCTATAATTCACCCCTCCACTTT | . | TRBJ1-6 | . | TRBV28
CASSLSRAGTEAFF | TGTGCCAGTAGCCTAAGCCGGGCTGGGACTGAAGCTTTCTTT | . | TRBJ1-1 | . | TRBV19
CASSPGTLDTDTQYF | TGTGCCAGCAGCCCAGGGACTCTCGACACAGATACGCAGTATTTT | . | TRBJ2-3 | . | TRBV7-3
CASSMGSGLQETQYF | TGTGCCAGCAGCATGGGATCTGGGTTACAAGAGACCCAGTACTTC | . | TRBJ2-5 | . | TRBV5-4
CASSAAAMNTEAFF | TGTGCCAGCAGTGCTGCCGCTATGAACACTGAAGCTTTCTTT | . | TRBJ1-1 | . | TRBV2
CSVDSGSSYNEQFF | TGCAGCGTTGATAGTGGGAGCTCCTACAATGAGCAGTTCTTC | . | TRBJ2-1 | . | TRBV29-1
CASSDMATYGYTF | TGTGCCAGCAGTGACATGGCAACTTATGGCTACACCTTC | . | TRBJ1-2 | . | TRBV28
CASSPTQGSNGELFF | TGTGCCAGCAGCCCAACACAGGGGAGTAACGGGGAGCTGTTTTTT | TRBD1 | TRBJ2-2 | . | TRBV7-9
CATSAGVPGELFF | TGTGCCACCAGTGCGGGAGTGCCCGGGGAGCTGTTTTTT | . | TRBJ2-2 | . | TRBV24-1
CASSYRDRFTYGYTF | TGTGCCAGCAGTTACCGGGACAGGTTTACGTATGGCTACACCTTC | TRBD1 | TRBJ1-2 | . | TRBV28
CASSPGQGYSYEQYF | TGTGCCAGCAGCCCCGGACAGGGCTACTCCTACGAGCAGTACTTC | TRBD1 | TRBJ2-7 | . | TRBV5-8
CASRGFDRPNYGYTF | TGCGCCAGCAGGGGATTCGACAGGCCTAACTATGGCTACACCTTC | . | TRBJ1-2 | . | TRBV4-1
CASRSRGYGTGELFF | TGTGCCAGCAGGTCCCGAGGGTATGGCACCGGGGAGCTGTTTTTT | . | TRBJ2-2 | . | TRBV28
CASTRSWASGSYNEQFF | TGCGCCAGCACCCGAAGTTGGGCTAGCGGGTCCTACAATGAGCAGTTCTTC | TRBD2 | TRBJ2-1 | . | TRBV4-1
CASSEEGYQPQHF | TGTGCCAGCAGTGAAGAGGGATACCAGCCCCAGCATTTT | . | TRBJ1-5 | . | TRBV6-1
CASSEGSTRRSEQYF | TGTGCCAGCAGTGAAGGGTCCACTCGACGTTCCGAGCAGTACTTC | . | TRBJ2-7 | . | TRBV6-1
CASSQDRGGYTF | TGCGCCAGCAGCCAGGACCGAGGGGGCTACACCTTC | . | TRBJ1-2 | . | TRBV5-1
CASSYGGDSRHLF | TGTGCCAGCAGTTACGGGGGGGACTCAAGGCACCTCTTT | . | TRBJ1-1 | . | TRBV6-5
CASSWMEEKLFF | TGTGCCAGCAGTTGGATGGAGGAAAAACTGTTTTTT | . | TRBJ1-4 | . | TRBV28
CASSFGNSGANVLTF | TGTGCCAGCAGCTTCGGAAACTCTGGGGCCAACGTCCTGACTTTC | . | TRBJ2-6 | . | TRBV7-3
CASLRGLEEKLFF | TGTGCCAGCCTCCGGGGGCTGGAAGAAAAACTGTTTTTT | . | TRBJ1-4 | once | TRBV2
CATSRDARAATNEKLFF | TGTGCCACCAGCAGAGATGCACGGGCCGCAACTAATGAAAAACTGTTTTTT | . | TRBJ1-4 | . | TRBV15
CASSLKGTREFGTQYF | TGTGCCAGCAGCTTAAAGGGGACTAGGGAATTCGGGACCCAGTACTTC | TRBD2 | TRBJ2-5 | . | TRBV7-3
CASSVGAHEKLFF | TGTGCCAGCAGCGTAGGGGCCCATGAAAAACTGTTTTTT | . | TRBJ1-4 | . | TRBV9
CSVTIGGNEQFF | TGCAGCGTCACTATAGGGGGGAATGAGCAGTTCTTC | . | TRBJ2-1 | . | TRBV29-1
CASSLARGFEAFF | TGTGCCAGCAGCTTGGCCCGGGGGTTTGAAGCTTTCTTT | . | TRBJ1-1 | . | TRBV5-6
CASSPDLAGTGANEKLFF | TGTGCCAGCAGCCCCGACCTGGCCGGGACAGGGGCGAATGAAAAACTGTTTTTT | TRBD1 | TRBJ1-4 | . | TRBV11-2
CASSVGGGGSSNSPLHF | TGTGCCAGCAGCGTAGGGGGAGGAGGGAGCTCAAATTCACCCCTCCACTTT | . | TRBJ1-6 | . | TRBV9
CASRAGLAWNEQFF | TGCGCCAGCAGAGCGGGACTAGCATGGAATGAGCAGTTCTTC | TRBD2 | TRBJ2-1 | . | TRBV10-2
CASSQQGAYEQYF | TGCGCCAGCAGCCAGCAGGGGGCCTACGAGCAGTACTTC | TRBD1 | TRBJ2-7 | . | TRBV4-1
CASSIEGDTEAFF | TGTGCCAGTAGTATTGAGGGGGACACTGAAGCTTTCTTT | . | TRBJ1-1 | once | TRBV19
CASRSGFGSNQPQHF | TGTGCCAGCAGGTCAGGGTTCGGGAGCAATCAGCCCCAGCATTTT | . | TRBJ1-5 | once | TRBV27